This T cell receptor beta chain was recorded in a study of glioma-infiltrating T cells (dated by TCRdb to the mid-2010s). Concerning the study at large: Glioma tissue, non-neoplastic brain tissue and matched peripheral blood mononuclear cells were used as sources from which TCR alpha- and beta-chain repertoires were sequenced. To measure divergence between tissue and blood T-cell populations, each tissue-infiltrating repertoire was compared with the peripheral blood repertoire of the same patient. The paired cohort was made up of three low-grade glioma patients, eight primary glioblastoma patients and three non-glioma patients who contributed non-neoplastic brain tissue.

Points the paper makes about the study in general: Small numbers underpinned the group comparisons: 7 to 9 glioblastoma patients, three low-grade glioma patients and three non-neoplastic patients. Tissue and blood shared very few CDR3 sequences, a result attributed to high CDR3 diversity and limited sampling. VJ-independent divergence between tissue and blood was lower than expected in non-neoplastic patients but higher than expected in all gliomas, particularly low-grade gliomas.

As regards this clonotype: This receptor's antigen is unknown. In this CDR3 the conserved last residue, phenylalanine or tryptophan, is missing, so a read error is likely.

The iRepertoire nested amplicon-rescue multiplex PCR (arm-PCR) platform was used to amplify TCR alpha and beta CDR3 regions from RNA. The input for one-step reverse transcription and amplification was roughly 85-400 ng of tissue mRNA or PBMC total RNA. Following bead purification, Illumina adapters were added by a secondary multiplex PCR, and libraries between 200 and 400 bp were gel-purified. Demultiplexing relied on internal 6-nucleotide barcodes carried by the libraries. Sequencing of libraries was performed on an Illumina MiSeq with 2x220 or 2x250 nucleotide paired-end reads. Processing in the source paper ran as follows. Paired reads were merged using FLASH 1.2.11 and aligned with BWA-MEM to the GRCh37 human genome, and TRA and TRB reads were then extracted. V and J assignment used an IMGT-derived reference of cassette sequences and CDR3 motifs that included pseudogenes. Reads were translated in three frames, and productive CDR3s were defined by a C…FGXG motif without stop codons. A clonotype was defined as a unique combination of a V-J cassette pair and a CDR3 amino acid sequence. Reads were filtered by Hamming distance, with the threshold set by the sequence error rate of each sample in mapped regions. The raw public data were reprocessed by TCRdb itself: fastp quality trimming at Q25, MiXCR clonotype calling, in-frame beta chains only. Rows with a matching CDR3 protein are joined into one entry that keeps the most common DNA and genes. These V and J calls derive from TCRdb rather than the authors' analysis. The table for this sample lists more than 95,000 distinct CDR3 sequences; roughly 24% of them were counted only once. The ten largest clones capture nearly 15% of the sample.

The CDR3 sequence runs 15 residues, both termini included. The CDR3 DNA has 45 bases and is translated from base 1. The CDR1 and CDR2 encoded by the germline V gene are SGHTA and FQGNSA. V loses 9 bases at its end and J loses 4 bases; junction bases beyond the gene matches: 15. Sequenced material: glioma tissue, nonneoplastic brain tissue, or PBMCs (not recorded which). Here the chain combines TRBV7-2 and TRBJ2-7; the central 7 bases match TRBD1. This TCR was recovered from a human donor with low-grade glioma or glioblastoma, undergoing nonglioma brain surgery, or in good health (not recorded which). The DNA reads TGTGCCAGAGGCCCCCAGGTGGGACAGAATTACGAGCAGTACCTC. Its protein reads: CARGPQVGQNYEQYL.